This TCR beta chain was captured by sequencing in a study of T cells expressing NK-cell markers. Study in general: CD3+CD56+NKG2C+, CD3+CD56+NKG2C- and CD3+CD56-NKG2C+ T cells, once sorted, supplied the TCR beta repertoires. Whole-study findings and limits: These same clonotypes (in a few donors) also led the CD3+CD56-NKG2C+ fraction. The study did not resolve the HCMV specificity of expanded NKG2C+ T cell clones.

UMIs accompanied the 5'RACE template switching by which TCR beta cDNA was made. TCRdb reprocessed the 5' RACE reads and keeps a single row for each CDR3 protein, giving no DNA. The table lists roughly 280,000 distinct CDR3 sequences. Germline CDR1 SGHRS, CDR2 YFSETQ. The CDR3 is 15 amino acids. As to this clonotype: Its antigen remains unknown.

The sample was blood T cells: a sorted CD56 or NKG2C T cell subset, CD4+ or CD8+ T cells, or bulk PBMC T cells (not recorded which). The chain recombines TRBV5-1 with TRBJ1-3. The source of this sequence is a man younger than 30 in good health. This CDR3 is CASSLGRGAGNTIYF.